Reported below is one TCR beta chain. Its antigen is unknown. This CDR3 has 12 amino acids. Trimming took 6 bases from V and 0 from J, leaving 4 bases between them. From germline, CDR1 is LGHNT and CDR2 FRNRAP. Described time point: week 47, end of study. Every single dose of the vaccine, 300 ug of mutant IDH1 20-mer peptide, came with topical imiquimod. TCRdb's copy holds only in-frame clones and misses some; the assay was immunoSEQ multiplex PCR. The sample lists over 50,000 clones; around 80% were seen once. The source of the sample is a study of a mutant IDH1 vaccine in newly diagnosed glioma. Across the study: Those enrolled had earlier been treated with radiotherapy, temozolomide, or both, mostly both.

The source was PBMCs, collected from a glioma patient whose treatment included an IDH1 peptide vaccine. The gene calls are TRBV12-5 and TRBJ2-3; D remains ambiguous. The sequence was collected from a woman aged 40 to 50 with glioma. Some clones in this sample may be carry-over from other donors' samples. For the CDR3, the DNA is TGTGCTAGTGGGCTCAGCACAGATACGCAGTATTTT. It codes for CASGLSTDTQYF.